This is a list of T cell receptor beta chains from one sample in a study of blood T cell repertoires in COVID-19. Clones were read by immunoSEQ multiplex PCR, and TCRdb kept only the in-frame ones, dropping some. The sample comprises about 270,000 clones, about nine tenths of which are singletons, and 4.1% rests with the top ten. The sequenced sample was PBMCs or T cells enriched from blood (not recorded which). All receptors come from a woman aged 25 to 45 with acute COVID-19. Both conserved end residues are part of each CDR3. Each record gives: D gene, clone size, V gene, J gene, CDR3 protein, CDR3 DNA. D genes are given only for firm matches. The size of a clone is reported for some rows only, either as once, few or many, or as a class for expanded clones.

d_call: TRBD1
clone_size: NA
v_call: TRBV12-3/TRBV12-4
j_call: TRBJ1-5
cdr3_aa: CASRGTGNQPQHF
cdr3_nt: TGTGCCAGCAGGGGGACAGGCAATCAGCCCCAGCATTTT

d_call: NA
clone_size: NA
v_call: TRBV28
j_call: TRBJ1-3
cdr3_aa: CASSSLVGLDSGNTIYF
cdr3_nt: TGTGCCAGCAGTTCCCTCGTGGGTCTAGACTCTGGAAACACCATATATTTT

d_call: NA
clone_size: NA
v_call: TRBV19
j_call: TRBJ1-2
cdr3_aa: CASSIREVADLGGYTF
cdr3_nt: TGTGCCAGTAGTATACGGGAGGTCGCTGACTTAGGTGGCTACACCTTC

d_call: TRBD1
clone_size: once
v_call: TRBV14
j_call: TRBJ1-5
cdr3_aa: CASSPGQGAYSNQPQHF
cdr3_nt: TGTGCCAGCAGCCCCGGACAGGGAGCCTATAGCAATCAGCCCCAGCATTTT

d_call: NA
clone_size: NA
v_call: TRBV7-3
j_call: TRBJ2-2
cdr3_aa: CASSQTNWSGELFF
cdr3_nt: TGTGCCAGCAGCCAAACCAACTGGTCCGGGGAGCTGTTTTTT

d_call: TRBD2
clone_size: NA
v_call: TRBV19
j_call: TRBJ2-7
cdr3_aa: CASSILSGGHYEQYF
cdr3_nt: TGTGCCAGTAGTATACTGAGCGGGGGCCACTACGAGCAGTACTTC

d_call: TRBD2
clone_size: NA
v_call: TRBV9
j_call: TRBJ2-7
cdr3_aa: CASSPGGDEQYF
cdr3_nt: TGTGCCAGCAGCCCCGGGGGGGACGAGCAGTACTTC

d_call: NA
clone_size: NA
v_call: TRBV5-5
j_call: TRBJ2-1
cdr3_aa: CASSPWAGTGNEQFF
cdr3_nt: TGTGCCAGCAGCCCCTGGGCGGGAACAGGCAATGAGCAGTTCTTC

d_call: TRBD1
clone_size: NA
v_call: TRBV6-5
j_call: TRBJ1-5
cdr3_aa: CASSLGQPNQPQHF
cdr3_nt: TGTGCCAGCAGTTTGGGACAGCCCAATCAGCCCCAGCATTTT

d_call: NA
clone_size: NA
v_call: TRBV7-2
j_call: TRBJ2-7
cdr3_aa: CASSSNYEQYF
cdr3_nt: TGTGCCAGCAGTTCAAATTACGAGCAGTACTTC

d_call: NA
clone_size: few
v_call: TRBV11-2
j_call: TRBJ1-6
cdr3_aa: CASSLDHSGGLDSPLHF
cdr3_nt: TGTGCCAGCAGCTTAGATCATTCGGGGGGGCTGGATTCACCCCTCCACTTT

d_call: NA
clone_size: NA
v_call: TRBV27
j_call: TRBJ2-1
cdr3_aa: CASSGRGNNEQFF
cdr3_nt: TGTGCCAGCAGCGGTAGGGGAAACAATGAGCAGTTCTTC

d_call: NA
clone_size: NA
v_call: TRBV7-8
j_call: TRBJ2-7
cdr3_aa: CASSRGLDEQYF
cdr3_nt: TGTGCCAGCAGCAGGGGGTTAGACGAGCAGTACTTC

d_call: TRBD1
clone_size: NA
v_call: TRBV3-1/TRBV3-2
j_call: TRBJ2-4
cdr3_aa: CASSQTGDSIQYF
cdr3_nt: TGTGCCAGCAGCCAAACTGGGGACAGCATTCAGTACTTC

d_call: TRBD2
clone_size: NA
v_call: TRBV7-6
j_call: TRBJ2-7
cdr3_aa: CASSLGGTSLNEQYF
cdr3_nt: TGTGCCAGCAGCTTAGGCGGGACTAGCTTAAACGAGCAGTACTTC

d_call: TRBD1
clone_size: once
v_call: TRBV19
j_call: TRBJ1-5
cdr3_aa: CASSIVWDRVGQPQHF
cdr3_nt: TGTGCCAGTAGTATAGTATGGGACAGGGTTGGACAGCCCCAGCATTTT

d_call: NA
clone_size: NA
v_call: TRBV9
j_call: TRBJ2-7
cdr3_aa: CASSSDLAEQYF
cdr3_nt: TGTGCCAGCAGCTCCGATCTGGCCGAGCAGTACTTC

d_call: TRBD2
clone_size: NA
v_call: TRBV7-9
j_call: TRBJ2-1
cdr3_aa: CASSLGSPSGSGDEQFF
cdr3_nt: TGTGCCAGCAGCTTAGGGAGTCCTAGCGGGAGTGGGGATGAGCAGTTCTTC

d_call: NA
clone_size: NA
v_call: TRBV27
j_call: TRBJ2-7
cdr3_aa: CASSSNPLIQGTNGEQYF
cdr3_nt: TGTGCCAGCAGTTCCAACCCCTTGATTCAGGGTACTAATGGCGAGCAGTACTTC

d_call: NA
clone_size: few
v_call: TRBV24-1
j_call: TRBJ1-5
cdr3_aa: CATSDLTENQPQHF
cdr3_nt: TGTGCCACCAGTGATTTGACAGAAAATCAGCCCCAGCATTTT

d_call: TRBD2
clone_size: NA
v_call: TRBV7-6
j_call: TRBJ2-1
cdr3_aa: CASSTRLAGGSYNEQFF
cdr3_nt: TGTGCCAGCAGCACCCGCCTAGCGGGAGGATCCTACAATGAGCAGTTCTTC

d_call: TRBD1
clone_size: NA
v_call: TRBV27
j_call: TRBJ1-2
cdr3_aa: CASSSGQGNYGYTF
cdr3_nt: TGTGCCAGCAGTTCGGGACAGGGGAACTATGGCTACACCTTC

d_call: NA
clone_size: NA
v_call: TRBV18
j_call: TRBJ2-6
cdr3_aa: CASSGRDTGANVLTF
cdr3_nt: TGTGCCAGCTCAGGCAGGGACACTGGGGCCAACGTCCTGACTTTC

d_call: NA
clone_size: few
v_call: TRBV21-1
j_call: TRBJ2-7
cdr3_aa: CASSAPLAASYEQYF
cdr3_nt: TGTGCCAGCAGCGCGCCGCTAGCGGCCTCCTACGAGCAGTACTTC

d_call: NA
clone_size: NA
v_call: TRBV3-1/TRBV3-2
j_call: TRBJ1-1
cdr3_aa: CASSQLDTATAFF
cdr3_nt: TGTGCCAGCAGCCAATTGGACACCGCCACCGCTTTCTTT

d_call: NA
clone_size: NA
v_call: TRBV19
j_call: TRBJ2-7
cdr3_aa: CASTPRSGDHYSYEQYF
cdr3_nt: TGTGCCAGTACCCCCCGTTCAGGGGACCACTATTCCTACGAGCAGTACTTC

d_call: NA
clone_size: NA
v_call: TRBV5-1
j_call: TRBJ2-1
cdr3_aa: CASSFRVGGGAGGDEQFF
cdr3_nt: TGCGCCAGCAGCTTTCGTGTGGGCGGGGGCGCAGGGGGCGATGAGCAGTTCTTC

d_call: NA
clone_size: NA
v_call: TRBV27
j_call: TRBJ1-5
cdr3_aa: CASSFRGDQPQHF
cdr3_nt: TGTGCCAGCAGTTTTCGGGGGGACCAGCCCCAGCATTTT

d_call: TRBD1
clone_size: NA
v_call: TRBV19
j_call: TRBJ1-5
cdr3_aa: CASSTNRGGQPQHF
cdr3_nt: TGTGCCAGTAGTACCAACAGGGGAGGACAGCCCCAGCATTTT

d_call: NA
clone_size: NA
v_call: TRBV6-5
j_call: TRBJ2-2
cdr3_aa: CASSPYRDTGELFF
cdr3_nt: TGTGCCAGCAGTCCATACCGGGACACCGGGGAGCTGTTTTTT

d_call: TRBD1
clone_size: NA
v_call: TRBV3-1/TRBV3-2
j_call: TRBJ1-2
cdr3_aa: CASSPRTGGGYGYTF
cdr3_nt: TGTGCCAGCAGCCCGAGGACAGGGGGCGGGTATGGCTACACCTTC

d_call: TRBD1
clone_size: NA
v_call: TRBV19
j_call: TRBJ1-6
cdr3_aa: CASSTGQGAPSPLHF
cdr3_nt: TGTGCCAGTAGTACCGGACAGGGGGCTCCTTCACCCCTCCACTTT

d_call: NA
clone_size: NA
v_call: TRBV29-1
j_call: TRBJ2-2
cdr3_aa: CSVSDSNTGELFF
cdr3_nt: TGCAGCGTAAGTGACAGTAACACCGGGGAGCTGTTTTTT

d_call: NA
clone_size: NA
v_call: TRBV18
j_call: TRBJ2-1
cdr3_aa: CASRNLQGFPYNEQFF
cdr3_nt: TGTGCCAGCCGAAACTTGCAGGGGTTCCCCTACAATGAGCAGTTCTTC

d_call: NA
clone_size: NA
v_call: TRBV12-5
j_call: TRBJ1-5
cdr3_aa: CASGLCWPVGNQPQHF
cdr3_nt: TGTGCTAGTGGTTTGTGTTGGCCTGTGGGCAATCAGCCCCAGCATTTT

d_call: TRBD1
clone_size: NA
v_call: TRBV29-1
j_call: TRBJ1-1
cdr3_aa: CSVRDRANTEAFF
cdr3_nt: TGCAGCGTGCGGGACAGGGCGAACACTGAAGCTTTCTTT

d_call: TRBD2
clone_size: NA
v_call: TRBV6-6
j_call: TRBJ2-1
cdr3_aa: CASDAGLAAYNEQFF
cdr3_nt: TGTGCCAGCGACGCCGGGCTAGCGGCCTACAATGAGCAGTTCTTC

d_call: TRBD1
clone_size: NA
v_call: TRBV5-8
j_call: TRBJ2-1
cdr3_aa: CASSLGDRYNEQFF
cdr3_nt: TGTGCCAGCAGCTTGGGGGACAGATACAATGAGCAGTTCTTC

d_call: TRBD1
clone_size: NA
v_call: TRBV19
j_call: TRBJ2-7
cdr3_aa: CASSMGTVQEQYF
cdr3_nt: TGTGCCAGTAGTATGGGGACAGTACAGGAGCAGTACTTC

d_call: NA
clone_size: NA
v_call: TRBV7-2
j_call: TRBJ2-3
cdr3_aa: CASSLAGLTDTQYF
cdr3_nt: TGTGCCAGCAGCTTAGCGGGGCTCACAGATACGCAGTATTTT

d_call: NA
clone_size: NA
v_call: TRBV27
j_call: TRBJ2-2
cdr3_aa: CASSATPGELFF
cdr3_nt: TGTGCCAGCAGCGCAACACCCGGGGAGCTGTTTTTT

d_call: TRBD1
clone_size: NA
v_call: TRBV27
j_call: TRBJ1-1
cdr3_aa: CASRLGTDQEAFF
cdr3_nt: TGTGCCAGCAGGCTGGGGACAGATCAAGAAGCTTTCTTT

d_call: TRBD2
clone_size: once
v_call: TRBV5-1
j_call: TRBJ2-1
cdr3_aa: CASSFPATSGSISEQFF
cdr3_nt: TGCGCCAGCAGCTTTCCTGCGACTAGCGGGAGTATTAGTGAGCAGTTCTTC

d_call: NA
clone_size: NA
v_call: TRBV19
j_call: TRBJ1-1
cdr3_aa: CASIQGGVNTEAFF
cdr3_nt: TGTGCCAGTATTCAAGGGGGGGTGAACACTGAAGCTTTCTTT